This TCR beta chain was obtained from a study of blood T cell repertoires in COVID-19. Only in-frame clones appear in the TCRdb table, and some are missing; sequencing was by immunoSEQ multiplex PCR. The sample holds roughly 200,000 clones, about 88% seen once. CDR1 is LGHDT and CDR2 is YNNKEL in the germline V gene (reference sequence). V shed 2 bases and J shed 7 bases, with 15 bases lying between them. The length of the CDR3 is 15 residues. The source of this sequence is a man between 60 and 75 years old with acute or convalescent COVID-19. The V gene is TRBV3-1 (or the pseudogene TRBV3-2), the J gene TRBJ1-5, with D perhaps matching TRBD1 (6 bases). Sequenced: peripheral blood. The DNA of the CDR3 is TGTGCCAGCAGCCAATTTGGGGGGGCAGGACAGCCCCAGCATTTT. This gives the protein CASSQFGGAGQPQHF.